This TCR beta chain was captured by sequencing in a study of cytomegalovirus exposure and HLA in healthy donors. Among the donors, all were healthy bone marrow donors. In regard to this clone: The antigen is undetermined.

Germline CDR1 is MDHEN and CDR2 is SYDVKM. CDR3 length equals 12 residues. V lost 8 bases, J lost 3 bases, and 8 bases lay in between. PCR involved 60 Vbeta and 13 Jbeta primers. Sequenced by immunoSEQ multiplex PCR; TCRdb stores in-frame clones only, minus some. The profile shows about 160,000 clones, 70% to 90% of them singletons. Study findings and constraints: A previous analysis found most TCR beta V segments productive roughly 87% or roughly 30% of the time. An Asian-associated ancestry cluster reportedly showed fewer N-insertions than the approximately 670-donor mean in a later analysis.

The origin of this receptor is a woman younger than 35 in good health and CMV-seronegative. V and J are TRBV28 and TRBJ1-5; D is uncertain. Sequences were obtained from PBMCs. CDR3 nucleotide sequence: TGTGCCAGCGGAGTACTCAATCAGCCCCAGCATTTT. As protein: CASGVLNQPQHF.